Given below is one TCR beta chain in context. What it recognizes is unknown. Trimming shortened V by 7 bases and J by 5 bases, and 27 bases separated the two germline ends. This CDR3 has 16 amino acids. The germline gives CDR1 DFQATT, CDR2 SNEGSKA (reference sequence). The sample is drawn from a study of identical twins. General study results and limits: Insertion counts were lower in abundant cord blood beta clonotypes, a trend that memory repertoires did not show. Not following the same donors, the study drew its conclusions from cross-sectional statistical analysis. Monozygotic twin pairs showed more out-of-frame TCR alpha sharing than models estimated.

TCRdb recomputed calls from the 5' RACE reads with MiXCR, one row per CDR3 protein. The table shows under 450,000 distinct CDR3 sequences, with 15% to 20% occurring only once. The receptor comes from a man in his forties or fifties in good health. The source material was naive T cells sorted from blood. The rearrangement uses TRBV20-1 and TRBJ2-7, with D perhaps matching TRBD1 (6 bases). DNA of the CDR3: TGCAGTGTTCCAGGTCTACTACAGGGAAGAGGTGACGAGCAGTACTTC. It yields the protein CSVPGLLQGRGDEQYF.